Below, 22 T cell receptor beta chains from the same sample are listed, as sequenced in a study of spatial heterogeneity in lung cancer. Time point of the sample: sample taken at primary tumor resection. Sequencing was performed on whole RNA extracted from tumor and nontumor lung tissue, or from frozen PBMC, and the material was left unsorted. TCRdb fed the 5' RACE reads into MiXCR, producing one record per CDR3 protein. Here the sample spans more than 8,000 distinct CDR3 sequences, roughly 5% being singletons. The sequencing used PBMCs, collected at surgery. Source of these receptors: a male donor with early-stage non-small cell lung cancer.

In the case of this clonotype: A much larger clone is a single base away; this may be a read error. This sequence joins TRBV12-3 or TRBV12-4 and TRBJ2-2; D may correspond to TRBD1 or TRBD2 (5 bases each). This CDR3 spans 14 amino acids. CDR3 in DNA: TGTGCCACCTCCGGGACGGCGAACACCAGGGAGCTGTTTTTT. It specifies CATSGTANTRELFF.

This clonotype is medium-sized in the sample. The chain employs TRBV4-3 and TRBJ1-6, with 7 bases aligning to TRBD1. Germline assignment: CDR1 LGHNA and CDR2 YSLEER. This CDR3 comprises 14 residues. J lost 6 bases, V lost 4 bases, and 3 bases had no gene match. DNA for the CDR3: TGCGCCAGCAGCCGTGGGGACAGTAATTCACCCCTCCACTTT. As protein: CASSRGDSNSPLHF.

This clonotype is termed medium-sized (0.01 to 0.1%). The genes are TRBV20-1 and TRBJ2-5; D perhaps matches TRBD2 (5 bases). CDR1 and CDR2 (germline): DFQATT, SNEGSKA (reference sequence). V shed 7 bases and J shed 2 bases, with 8 bases lying between them. This CDR3 is 11 amino acids long. The chain's CDR3 is CSGELQETQYF. CDR3 DNA: TGCAGTGGGGAGCTTCAAGAGACCCAGTACTTC.

This clonotype is categorized as medium-sized. The DNA of the CDR3 is TGCAGCGTTGGGCGGGGTATAGGTCAGCCCCAGCATTTT. As protein: CSVGRGIGQPQHF. The chain uses TRBV29-1 and TRBJ1-5; no definite D call. CDR3 length: 13 residues. In germline, CDR1 is SQVTM, CDR2 ANQGSEA. Trimming pared 4 bases from V and 6 bases from J, leaving 13 bases between.

In its sample, this clonotype was seen many times. The rearrangement uses TRBV7-2 and TRBJ1-1; the D is unclear. V was cut by 1 base and J by 12 bases, with 12 bases left in between. The CDR3 sequence is 12 residues long. CDR1 is SGHTA and CDR2 is FQGNSA in the germline V gene. CDR3 sequence (DNA): TGTGCCAGCAGCTTAGTCGCAACAACACCTTTCTTT. Translated, it gives CASSLVATTPFF.

This clonotype is categorized as medium-sized (0.01 to 0.1%). V is TRBV19 and J is TRBJ1-5; possibly TRBD1 for D (5 bases). The CDR3 is 12 residues long. CDR1 is LNHDA, CDR2 SQIVND, per germline (reference sequence). Trimming removed 8 bases from V and 4 bases from J, with 9 bases in between. CDR3 sequence: CASQGMNQPQHF. In nucleotides, the CDR3 is TGTGCCAGTCAGGGTATGAATCAGCCCCAGCATTTT.

This clonotype was observed many times. This chain links TRBV6-5 with TRBJ2-1, with 12 bases that match TRBD2. Unmatched junction bases numbered 7, after V lost 5 bases and J lost 8 bases. The CDR3 spans 15 residues. The germline V gene encodes CDR1 MNHEY and CDR2 SVGAGI. CDR3 protein: CASSLTSGSNYEQFF. For the CDR3, the DNA is TGTGCCAGCAGTCTGACTAGCGGGAGTAACTATGAGCAGTTCTTC.

On this clonotype: A much larger clone lies a single base off, so this may be a read error. The chain combines TRBV28 with TRBJ1-1; no firm D call. Germline V gene sequence: CDR1 MDHEN, CDR2 SYDVKM. V was clipped by 4 bases and J by 7 bases, with 7 bases between them. The CDR3 is made up of 11 amino acids. The CDR3, as DNA: TGTGCCAGCAGTTCGGGGATTGAAGCTTTCTTT. It encodes CASSSGIEAFF.

This clonotype appeared many times. The DNA of the CDR3 is TGTGTCTCCTGGAGAGGGAACACTGAAGCTTTCTTT. It translates to CVSWRGNTEAFF. J is TRBJ1-1 and V is TRBV28; the D is unclear. Germline V gene lookup returns CDR1 MDHEN and CDR2 SYDVKM. The CDR3 totals 12 residues.

This clonotype was counted at least ten times. The chain couples TRBV7-2 to TRBJ2-6; tentative D call: TRBD2 (5 bases). From germline, CDR1 is SGHTA and CDR2 FQGNSA. CDR3 size: 18 residues. V lost 0 bases, J lost 3 bases, and 15 bases lay in between. This chain's CDR3 is CASSLARWGEFGANVLTF. Here the CDR3 DNA reads TGTGCCAGCAGCTTAGCGCGCTGGGGAGAGTTTGGGGCCAACGTCCTGACTTTC.

The table lists this clonotype with many counts. J is TRBJ2-1 and V is TRBV29-1, with D uncertain. The CDR3 covers 15 residues. Germline V CDR1 and CDR2: SQVTM, ANQGSEA. V lost 1 base and J lost 0, with 10 bases in between. The CDR3 nucleotides are TGCAGCGTTGAAGTAGGGCGGAGCTCCTACAATGAGCAGTTCTTC. Amino acids: CSVEVGRSSYNEQFF.

At least ten counts were recorded for this clonotype. The chain carries TRBV6-6 and TRBJ1-1, with D uncertain. Germline V gene sequence: CDR1 MNHNY, CDR2 SVGAGI (reference sequence). This CDR3 contains 16 residues. Trimming cost V 0 bases and J 1 base, with 12 bases left between them. Written as DNA, the CDR3 is TGTGCCAGCAGTTACTCGATATCGGGTACGAACACTGAAGCTTTCTTT. Its translation is CASSYSISGTNTEAFF.

This clonotype has a count of ten or more. The V call is TRBV7-2, the J call TRBJ2-2; 9 bases agree with TRBD2. The CDR3 totals 14 residues. Germline values: CDR1 SGHTA, CDR2 FQGNSA. V lost 8 bases and J lost 0; bases outside the gene matches: 1. The CDR3 protein is CASGTSTNTGELFF. The CDR3 DNA follows: TGTGCCAGCGGGACTAGCACGAACACCGGGGAGCTGTTTTTT.

Only a few counts were recorded for this clonotype. The CDR3 reads CAGKETADQEKLFF. CDR3 coding DNA: TGTGCCGGGAAGGAAACGGCCGATCAAGAAAAACTGTTTTTT. The rearrangement links TRBV30 to TRBJ1-4; D remains ambiguous. Deletions cut 8 bases from V and 8 bases from J, with 21 bases between. The CDR3 length is 14 residues. Per the germline V gene, CDR1 is GTSNPN and CDR2 is SVGIG (reference sequence).

This clonotype was detected ten times or more. The V and J genes are TRBV18 and TRBJ2-1; D may be TRBD2 (5 bases). The CDR3 is made up of 14 amino acids. V dropped 1 base and J dropped 10 bases, with 14 bases sitting between them. The germline V gene encodes CDR1 KGHSH and CDR2 LQKENI. The CDR3: CASSPQGTGIEQFF. DNA of the CDR3: TGTGCCAGCTCACCACAGGGAACGGGAATCGAGCAGTTCTTC.

This clonotype has a count of ten or more. The chain carries TRBV29-1 and TRBJ2-1; D is undetermined. The CDR3 extends over 14 amino acids. Germline V gives CDR1 SQVTM, CDR2 ANQGSEA. The ends were cut back, 7 bases at V and 3 bases at J, with 16 bases in the middle. This chain's CDR3 is CSGNLSPLYNEQFF. The CDR3 DNA reads as TGCAGCGGAAATCTCTCTCCCCTCTACAATGAGCAGTTCTTC.

Judged by abundance, this clonotype is medium-sized (0.01 to 0.1%). The DNA for the CDR3 is TGCGCCAGCAGCCCCGGACAGGAGAATTCACCCCTCCACTTT. Amino acid sequence: CASSPGQENSPLHF. V usage is TRBV5-1 and J usage is TRBJ1-6, with TRBD1 matching over 7 bases. Losses at the gene ends were 4 bases for V and 7 bases for J; bases not matched to a gene: 5. The CDR3 sequence is 14 residues long. The germline CDR1 and CDR2 sequences are SGHRS and YFSETQ.

This clonotype is medium-sized within its sample. The gene calls are TRBV7-6 and TRBJ2-1; 8 bases match TRBD1. V lost 4 bases and J lost 2; bases outside the gene matches: 7. The CDR3 is 16 residues long. The germline gives CDR1 SGHVS, CDR2 FNYEAQ. CDR3 bases: TGTGCCAGCAGCTCCCCGGACAGGGTGACCTACAATGAGCAGTTCTTC. Residues: CASSSPDRVTYNEQFF.

This clonotype is labeled medium-sized. The rearrangement uses TRBV29-1 and TRBJ1-4; 7 bases are a match to TRBD1. V shed 4 bases, J shed 8 bases, and the junction held 1 base outside the gene matches. CDR1 and CDR2 from the germline V gene are SQVTM and ANQGSEA. The CDR3 extends over 11 amino acids. CDR3 DNA: TGCAGCGTTGGACAGGGCGAAAAACTGTTTTTT. Protein: CSVGQGEKLFF.

This clonotype has a count of ten or more. The gene calls are TRBV6-2 or TRBV6-3 and TRBJ2-7; 9 bases fit TRBD2. V shed 6 bases and J 0 bases; nucleotides not matched to a gene: 12. The CDR3 spans 17 residues. Germline assignment: CDR1 MNHEY and CDR2 SVGEGT. CDR3 DNA sequence: TGTGCCAGCAGCCCTCCCAGACTAGCGGAGATCTCCTACGAGCAGTACTTC. This translates into CASSPPRLAEISYEQYF.

In its sample, this clonotype ranks as medium-sized. The rearrangement uses TRBV27 and TRBJ2-7; TRBD2 might be the D (5 bases). V was cut by 5 bases and J by 1 base, with 18 bases left in between. Germline CDR1 is MNHEY and CDR2 is SMNVEV (reference sequence). This CDR3 region has 16 residues. The CDR3 region has the DNA TGTGCCAGCAGTCTCTCGCCCCACGGGATGTCCTACGAGCAGTACTTC. Residues: CASSLSPHGMSYEQYF.

The V gene is TRBV29-1, the J gene TRBJ2-7; TRBD1 matches at 7 bases. V lost 4 bases to trimming and J lost 7 bases; unmatched junction nucleotides: 7. CDR1 SQVTM and CDR2 ANQGSEA come from the germline V gene. The CDR3 sequence is 12 residues long. CDR3 sequence (DNA): TGCAGCGTTGCACAGGGGACGGTGGAGCAGTACTTC. Residues: CSVAQGTVEQYF.